This T cell receptor beta chain was retrieved from a study of cytomegalovirus exposure and HLA in healthy donors. Study details: About 85 million unique TCR sequences came from HLA-typed donors in an early release. Among the approximately 400 donors who were genotyped, roughly 85% fell in the genetic ancestry cluster that is associated with self-reported Caucasian donors. Notes on the study in general: HLA allele associations emerged for fewer than 20,000 TCR beta sequences in a later analysis, at 0.05 false discovery rate. Cytomegalovirus association was listed for 150 or so TCR beta chains.

As regards this clone: The antigen remains unidentified.

The CDR3 loop spans 16 amino acids. Germline CDR1 and CDR2: MNHEY and SMNVEV (reference sequence). V was pared by 6 bases and J by 2 bases, with 10 bases of the junction left unmatched. The PCR had 60 Vbeta and 13 Jbeta primers. Generated by immunoSEQ multiplex PCR, the TCRdb table keeps only in-frame clones and is missing some. The sample yields about 200,000 clones, about 82% seen once. Sequencing was performed on PBMCs. This receptor was identified in a woman aged 45-65 years in good health and CMV-seronegative. This sequence joins TRBV27 and TRBJ1-5; 7 bases map to TRBD1. The DNA for the CDR3 is TGTGCCAGCAGCCCGGCACAGGGGTCGGGCAATCAGCCCCAGCATTTT. It yields the protein CASSPAQGSGNQPQHF.